This T cell receptor beta chain was recovered during a study of blood T cell repertoires in COVID-19. Generated by immunoSEQ multiplex PCR, the TCRdb table keeps only in-frame clones and is missing some. The sample shows around 250,000 clones, roughly four fifths of them seen only once. Trimming shortened V by 5 bases and J by 0 bases, and 7 bases separated the two germline ends. The CDR3 is 13 amino acids. The gene calls are TRBV12-3 or TRBV12-4 and TRBJ2-5; D perhaps matches TRBD1 (5 bases). The sequence was obtained from a man aged 50 or older who had recovered from COVID-19. The sequenced sample consisted of PBMCs or T cells enriched from blood (not recorded which). The CDR3 protein is CASSRGYQETQYF. CDR3 sequence (DNA): TGTGCCAGCAGTAGGGGATACCAAGAGACCCAGTACTTC.